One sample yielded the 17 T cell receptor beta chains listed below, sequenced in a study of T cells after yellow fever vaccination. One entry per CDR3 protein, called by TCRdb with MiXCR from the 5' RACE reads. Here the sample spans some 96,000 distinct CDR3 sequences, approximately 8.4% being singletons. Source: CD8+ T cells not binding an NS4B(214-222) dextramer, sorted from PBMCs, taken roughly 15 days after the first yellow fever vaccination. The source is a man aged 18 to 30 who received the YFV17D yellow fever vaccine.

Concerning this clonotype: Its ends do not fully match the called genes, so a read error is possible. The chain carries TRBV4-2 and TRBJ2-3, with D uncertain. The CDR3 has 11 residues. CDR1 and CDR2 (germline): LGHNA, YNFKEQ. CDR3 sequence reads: CASTNTDTHYF. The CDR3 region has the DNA TGTGCCAGCACAAATACAGATACGCACTATTTT.

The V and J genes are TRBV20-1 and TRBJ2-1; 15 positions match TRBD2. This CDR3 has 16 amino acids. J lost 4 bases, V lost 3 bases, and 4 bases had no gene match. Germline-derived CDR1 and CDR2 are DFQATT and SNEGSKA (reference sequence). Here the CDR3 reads CSASRGLAGGYNEQFF. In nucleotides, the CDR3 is TGCAGTGCTAGTCGGGGACTAGCGGGGGGATACAATGAGCAGTTCTTC.

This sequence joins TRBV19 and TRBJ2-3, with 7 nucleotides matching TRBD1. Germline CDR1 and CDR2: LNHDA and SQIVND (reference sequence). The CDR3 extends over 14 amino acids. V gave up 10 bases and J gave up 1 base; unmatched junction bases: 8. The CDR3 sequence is CATHRGRGTDTQYF. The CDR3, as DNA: TGTGCCACCCACAGGGGTAGGGGCACAGATACGCAGTATTTT. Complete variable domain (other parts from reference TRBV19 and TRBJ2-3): DGGITQSPKYLFRKEGQNVTLSCEQNLNHDAMYWYRQDPGQGLRLIYYSQIVNDFQKGDIAEGYSVSREKKESFPLTVTSAQKNPTAFYLCATHRGRGTDTQYFGPGTRLTVL.

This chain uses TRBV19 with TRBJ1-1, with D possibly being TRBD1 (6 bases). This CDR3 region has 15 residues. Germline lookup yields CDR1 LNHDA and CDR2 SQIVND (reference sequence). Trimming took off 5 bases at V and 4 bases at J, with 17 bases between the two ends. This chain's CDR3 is CASSLRSGVFTEAFF. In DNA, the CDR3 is TGTGCCAGTAGTCTTCGCTCAGGGGTTTTCACTGAAGCTTTCTTT. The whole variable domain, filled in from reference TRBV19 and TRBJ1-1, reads DGGITQSPKYLFRKEGQNVTLSCEQNLNHDAMYWYRQDPGQGLRLIYYSQIVNDFQKGDIAEGYSVSREKKESFPLTVTSAQKNPTAFYLCASSLRSGVFTEAFFGQGTRLTVV.

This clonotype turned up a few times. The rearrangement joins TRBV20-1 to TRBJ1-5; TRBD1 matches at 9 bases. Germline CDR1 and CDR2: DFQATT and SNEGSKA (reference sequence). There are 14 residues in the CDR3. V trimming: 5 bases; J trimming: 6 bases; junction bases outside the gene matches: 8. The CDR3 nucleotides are TGCAGTGCTTTTGGGACAGGGATAGGTCAGCCCCAGCATTTT. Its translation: CSAFGTGIGQPQHF.

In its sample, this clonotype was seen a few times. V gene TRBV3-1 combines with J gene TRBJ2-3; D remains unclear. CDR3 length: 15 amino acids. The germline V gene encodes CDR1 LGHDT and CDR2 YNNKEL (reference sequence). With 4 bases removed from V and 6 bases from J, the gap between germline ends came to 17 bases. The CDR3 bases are TGTGCCAGCAGCCCGGCAGCCCCGATTGGGGATACGCAGTATTTT. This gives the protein CASSPAAPIGDTQYF.

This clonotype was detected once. CDR3 nucleotides: TGTGCCAGCAGCGAGACTAGCTGGACTGTAGAGACCCAGTACTTC. As protein: CASSETSWTVETQYF. The gene calls are TRBV7-2 and TRBJ2-5; 7 nucleotides agree with TRBD2. V lost 5 bases to trimming and J lost 4 bases; unmatched junction nucleotides: 10. Germline V CDR1 and CDR2: SGHTA, FQGNSA. The CDR3 sequence is 15 residues long.

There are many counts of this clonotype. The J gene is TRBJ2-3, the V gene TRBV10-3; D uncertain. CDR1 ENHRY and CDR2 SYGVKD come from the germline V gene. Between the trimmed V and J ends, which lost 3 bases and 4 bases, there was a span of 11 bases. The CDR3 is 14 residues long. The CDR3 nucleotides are TGTGCCATCAGTGACATCGAAGCGCCAGATACGCAGTATTTT. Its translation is CAISDIEAPDTQYF.

CDR3 bases: TGTGCCAGTAGTTCTTTCTGGGGGACTAATGAAAAACTGTTTTTT. Amino acids: CASSSFWGTNEKLFF. The V call is TRBV19, the J call TRBJ1-4, with D maybe TRBD1 (5 bases). V lost 5 bases and J lost 2, with 12 bases in between. Germline-derived CDR1 and CDR2 are LNHDA and SQIVND (reference sequence). CDR3 length: 15 residues.

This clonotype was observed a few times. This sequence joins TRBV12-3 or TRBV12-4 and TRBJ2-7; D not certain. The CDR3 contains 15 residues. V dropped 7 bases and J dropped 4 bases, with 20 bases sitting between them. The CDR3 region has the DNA TGTGCCAGCACCTTGAATGGACGGCTTGATTACGAGCAGTACTTC. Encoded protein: CASTLNGRLDYEQYF.

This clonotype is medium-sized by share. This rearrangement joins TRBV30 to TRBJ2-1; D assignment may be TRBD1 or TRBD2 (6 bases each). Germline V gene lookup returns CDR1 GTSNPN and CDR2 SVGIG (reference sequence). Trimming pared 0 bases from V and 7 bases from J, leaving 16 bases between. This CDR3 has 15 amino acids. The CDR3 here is CAWSVPEGEVNEQFF. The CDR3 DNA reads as TGTGCCTGGAGTGTACCCGAGGGGGAGGTGAATGAGCAGTTCTTC. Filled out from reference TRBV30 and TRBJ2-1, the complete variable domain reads SQTIHQWPATLVQPVGSPLSLECTVEGTSNPNLYWYRQAAGRGLQLLFYSVGIGQISSEVPQNLSASRPQDRQFILSSKKLLLSDSGFYLCAWSVPEGEVNEQFFGPGTRLTVL.

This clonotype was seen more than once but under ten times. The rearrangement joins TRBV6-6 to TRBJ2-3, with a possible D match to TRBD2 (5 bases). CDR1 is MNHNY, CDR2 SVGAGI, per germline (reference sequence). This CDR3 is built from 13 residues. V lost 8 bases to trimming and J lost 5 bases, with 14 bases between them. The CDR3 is CASRSGSEDTQYF. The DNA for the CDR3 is TGTGCCAGCCGATCGGGGTCTGAAGATACGCAGTATTTT.

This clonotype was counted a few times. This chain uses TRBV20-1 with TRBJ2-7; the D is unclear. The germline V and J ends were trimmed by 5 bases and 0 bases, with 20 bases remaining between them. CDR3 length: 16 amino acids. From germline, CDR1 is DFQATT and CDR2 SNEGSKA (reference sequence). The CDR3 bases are TGCAGTGCTCAACCTGACCCCCCTTCAGGCTCCTACGAGCAGTACTTC. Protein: CSAQPDPPSGSYEQYF.

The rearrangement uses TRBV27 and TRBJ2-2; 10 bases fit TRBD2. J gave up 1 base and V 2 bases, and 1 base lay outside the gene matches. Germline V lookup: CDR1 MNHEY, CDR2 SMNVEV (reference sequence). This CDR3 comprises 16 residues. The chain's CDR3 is CASSLIAGGNTGELFF. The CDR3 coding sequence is TGTGCCAGCAGTTTAATAGCGGGGGGGAACACCGGGGAGCTGTTTTTT.

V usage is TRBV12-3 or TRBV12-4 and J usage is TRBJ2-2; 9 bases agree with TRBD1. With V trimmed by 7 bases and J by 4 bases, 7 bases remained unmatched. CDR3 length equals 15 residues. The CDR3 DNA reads TGTGCCAGCAAGCTAGGGACAGGGATCACCGGGGAGCTGTTTTTT. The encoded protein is CASKLGTGITGELFF.

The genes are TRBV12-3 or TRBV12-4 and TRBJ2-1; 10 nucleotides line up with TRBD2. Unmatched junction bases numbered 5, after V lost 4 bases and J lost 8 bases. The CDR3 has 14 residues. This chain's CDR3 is CASSSALAGDEQFF. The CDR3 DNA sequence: TGTGCCAGCAGTTCAGCCCTAGCGGGGGATGAGCAGTTCTTC.

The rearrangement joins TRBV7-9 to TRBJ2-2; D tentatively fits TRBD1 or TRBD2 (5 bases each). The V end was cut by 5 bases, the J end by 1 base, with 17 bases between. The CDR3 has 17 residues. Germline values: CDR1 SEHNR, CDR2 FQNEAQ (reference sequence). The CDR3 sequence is CASSHPGPLVNTGELFF. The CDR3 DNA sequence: TGTGCCAGCAGCCACCCGGGACCCCTTGTGAACACCGGGGAGCTGTTTTTT. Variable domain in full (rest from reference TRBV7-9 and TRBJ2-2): DTGVSQNPRHKITKRGQNVTFRCDPISEHNRLYWYRQTLGQGPEFLTYFQNEAQLEKSRLLSDRFSAERPKGSFSTLEIQRTEQGDSAMYLCASSHPGPLVNTGELFFGEGSRLTVL.